This T cell receptor beta chain was obtained from a study of shared clonotypes between healthy human individuals. Study-wide findings and caveats: The authors sampled blood alone, and tissue repertoires likely differ.

A remark on this clone: The antigen is not known. Within the sample, other DNA sequences also encode this same CDR3.

From CD4+ cells came CD45RA+ naive and CD45RA-negative memory subsets. Every subset's genomic DNA went evenly onto several immunoSEQ plates. TCRdb keeps only in-frame clones here, not all; method: immunoSEQ multiplex PCR. Here the sample spans about 2.3 million clones, more than 85% being singletons. Sequencing was done on a sample of naive CD4+ T cells from PBMCs. Stated subset: CD45RA+ positively selected. The receptor was isolated from a young man in good health. Some clones in this sample may be carry-over from other donors' samples.

The CDR3 sequence is CASSLGGSLETQYF. DNA for the CDR3: TGTGCCAGCAGTTTAGGCGGGAGTCTGGAGACCCAGTACTTC. J is TRBJ2-5 and V is TRBV28; TRBD2 matches 7 bases. The J segment lost 5 bases and the V segment lost 2 bases, leaving 5 bases of the junction unmatched. The CDR3 is 14 residues long. Germline CDR1 MDHEN, CDR2 SYDVKM.